Here is one TCR beta chain with its context. Its target is not known. This sample is drawn from a study of blood T cells in healthy people across ages. Trimming pared 4 bases from V and 11 bases from J, leaving 17 bases between. CDR3 size: 13 residues. Germline V lookup: CDR1 SGHAT, CDR2 FQDESV (reference sequence). Together with a sample-barcoded 5' primer, a J-beta primer mix was included in a second PCR lasting roughly 7 to 11 cycles. Each CDR3 protein gets one entry after TCRdb re-called the 5' RACE reads with MiXCR. This repertoire shows hundreds of thousands of distinct CDR3 sequences, around two fifths found once; its top ten account for around 30%. Findings and caveats of the study: Percentage of naive T cells showed a strong correlation with TCR beta diversity.

The receptor was isolated from an elderly man in good health. V gene TRBV11-1 combines with J gene TRBJ2-5, with unresolved D. The sample taken for sequencing was blood. The CDR3 sequence: CASSSRSYNEQYF. DNA of the CDR3: TGTGCCAGCAGCTCCCGTAGTTACAATGAACAGTACTTC.